This record looks at one T cell receptor (beta chain) sequence and its context. Antigen: not known. Sequencing used immunoSEQ multiplex PCR; TCRdb keeps in-frame clones, though not all of them. The data contain millions of clones, approximately 93% of them singletons. The record originates from a study of shared clonotypes between healthy human individuals. General observations from the study: Blood was the only sampled material, and tissue repertoires likely differ. Generation of non-shared clonotypes was less probable than generation of clonotypes shared by all four donors.

The CDR3 length is 18 residues. In germline, CDR1 is SGHKS, CDR2 YYEKEE (reference sequence). The chain couples TRBV5-5 to TRBJ2-5, with 7 bases fitting TRBD1. The J call is in doubt because the DNA end fits TRBJ2-7 better. The specimen was naive CD4+ T cells from PBMCs. Specified subset: CD45RA+ positively selected. This receptor was identified in a man aged 18 to 35 in good health. Some clones in this sample may be carry-over from other donors' samples. The CDR3 bases are TGTGCCAGCAGCAAACGGGGATCCGGGACAGTTGTTTCGTACGAGCAGTACTTC. It translates to CASSKRGSGTVVSYEQYF.